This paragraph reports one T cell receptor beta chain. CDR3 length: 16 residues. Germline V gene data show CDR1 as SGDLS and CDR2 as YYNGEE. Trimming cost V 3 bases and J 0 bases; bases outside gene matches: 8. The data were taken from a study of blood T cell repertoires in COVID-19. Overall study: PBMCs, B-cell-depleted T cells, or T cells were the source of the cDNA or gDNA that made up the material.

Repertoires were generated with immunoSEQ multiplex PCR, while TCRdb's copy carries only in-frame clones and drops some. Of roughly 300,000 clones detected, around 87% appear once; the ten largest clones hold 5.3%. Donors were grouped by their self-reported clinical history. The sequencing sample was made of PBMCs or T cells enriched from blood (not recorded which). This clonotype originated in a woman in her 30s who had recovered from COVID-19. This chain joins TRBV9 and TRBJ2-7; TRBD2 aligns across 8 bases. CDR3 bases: TGTGCCAGCAGCGCGGGGGGGCAGGGAACCTCCTACGAGCAGTACTTC. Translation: CASSAGGQGTSYEQYF.